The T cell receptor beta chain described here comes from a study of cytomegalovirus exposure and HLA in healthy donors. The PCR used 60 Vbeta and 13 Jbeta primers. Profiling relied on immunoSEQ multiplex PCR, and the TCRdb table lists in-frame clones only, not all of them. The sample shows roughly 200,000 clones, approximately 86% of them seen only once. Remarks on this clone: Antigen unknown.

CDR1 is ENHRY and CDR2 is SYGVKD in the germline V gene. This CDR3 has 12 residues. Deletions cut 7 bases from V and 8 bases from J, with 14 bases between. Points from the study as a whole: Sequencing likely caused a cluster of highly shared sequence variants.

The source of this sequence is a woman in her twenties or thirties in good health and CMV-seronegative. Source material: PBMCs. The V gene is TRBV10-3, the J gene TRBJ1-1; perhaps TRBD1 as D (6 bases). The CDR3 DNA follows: TGTGCCATCACAACGGACAGCTTAGAAGCTTTCTTT. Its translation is CAITTDSLEAFF.